One and the same sample provided the 28 T cell receptor beta chains below, sequenced in a study of Graves' ophthalmopathy and Graves' hyperthyroidism. RNA transcripts were the template, and TCR beta CDR3 regions were amplified from them. Second-round multiplex PCR followed a first-round RT-PCR using HTBI primers. TCRdb re-analysed the multiplex PCR reads in MiXCR, keeping a single row per CDR3 protein. The sample includes almost 750,000 distinct CDR3 sequences, 40% of them seen just once. The source material was peripheral blood. The receptor source for this set is an adult man with Graves' ophthalmopathy.

The count of this clonotype is one. The rearrangement uses TRBV7-9 and TRBJ1-4; D possibly corresponds to TRBD1 (6 bases). Germline-derived CDR1 and CDR2 are SEHNR and FQNEAQ (reference sequence). V lost 3 bases to trimming and J lost 6 bases, with 17 bases between them. The CDR3 loop spans 16 amino acids. CDR3 residues: CASSLGFRQDYEKLFF. In DNA form, the CDR3 reads TGTGCCAGCAGCTTGGGATTTCGACAGGACTATGAAAAACTGTTTTTT.

This clonotype was counted a few times. The CDR3 reads CASSPEVSGLSYGYTF. In DNA, the CDR3 is TGTGCCAGCAGCCCGGAGGTATCAGGGCTTAGCTATGGCTACACCTTC. The J gene is TRBJ1-2, the V gene TRBV5-6, with D possibly matching TRBD1 (5 bases). V dropped 4 bases and J dropped 4 bases, with 20 bases sitting between them. This CDR3 is built from 16 residues. Per the germline V gene, CDR1 is SGHDT and CDR2 is YYEEEE.

The table lists this clonotype with a few counts. The chain employs TRBV9 and TRBJ1-6, with D uncertain. V lost 5 bases to trimming and J lost 9 bases, with 15 bases between them. The V gene's germline CDR1 is SGDLS and CDR2 YYNGEE. This CDR3 contains 14 residues. The chain's CDR3 is CASSYDVRLSPLHF. The CDR3 region has the DNA TGTGCCAGCAGTTACGATGTGCGTCTTTCACCCCTCCACTTT.

The V and J genes are TRBV2 and TRBJ1-2; a weak D match, TRBD1 (6 bases). CDR1 SNHLY and CDR2 FYNNEI come from the germline V gene. The germline V and J ends were trimmed by 5 bases and 4 bases, with 14 bases remaining between them. The CDR3 has 14 residues. The CDR3 here is CASSLVPQGYGYTF. CDR3 nucleotides: TGTGCCAGCAGTTTAGTCCCACAGGGCTATGGCTACACCTTC.

This clonotype was counted a few times. The V gene is TRBV5-1, the J gene TRBJ2-6; a possible D gene is TRBD1 (5 bases). V lost 1 base to trimming and J lost 0 bases, with 14 bases between them. The CDR3 contains 18 residues. Germline V CDR1 and CDR2: SGHRS, YFSETQ. CDR3 amino acids: CASSLQVRGSSGANVLTF. As DNA, the CDR3 is TGCGCCAGCAGCTTGCAGGTTAGGGGCAGCTCTGGGGCCAACGTCCTGACTTTC.

A few counts support this clonotype. This chain links TRBV5-1 with TRBJ2-7, with TRBD2 matching 9 bases. The V and J ends lost 4 bases and 5 bases, in that order; junction bases with no gene match: 7. The CDR3 is 14 residues long. CDR1 and CDR2 (germline): SGHRS, YFSETQ. The CDR3 nucleotides are TGCGCCAGCAGCGAGGCGGGAGGGCCCCACGAGCAGTACTTC. This codes for CASSEAGGPHEQYF.

There are many counts of this clonotype. The chain recombines TRBV9 with TRBJ2-2; no clear D. The V and J ends lost 0 bases and 7 bases respectively, with 4 bases between them. Germline loops: CDR1 SGDLS, CDR2 YYNGEE. The CDR3 runs to 12 residues. The CDR3 reads CASSVDDGELFF. The CDR3 DNA follows: TGTGCCAGCAGCGTAGATGACGGGGAGCTGTTTTTT.

This clonotype has a handful of counts. The chain joins TRBV7-9 to TRBJ1-2; D gene uncertain. The germline V gene encodes CDR1 SEHNR and CDR2 FQNEAQ (reference sequence). This CDR3 region has 14 residues. V lost 1 base and J lost 4, with 10 bases in between. The CDR3 DNA reads as TGTGCCAGCAGCTTAGATGGTCCATTCTATGGCTACACCTTC. Encoded protein: CASSLDGPFYGYTF.

This clonotype was recorded only once. A read error is possible here, since a much larger clone lies one base away. The chain couples TRBV20-1 to TRBJ1-1; 7 nucleotides agree with TRBD1. The CDR3 extends over 11 amino acids. V shed 5 bases, J shed 9 bases, and the junction held 6 bases outside the gene matches. Germline V gene data show CDR1 as DFQATT and CDR2 as SNEGSKA (reference sequence). The CDR3 sequence is CSASGTAKAFF. As DNA, the CDR3 is TGCAGTGCTTCTGGGACAGCTAAAGCTTTCTTT.

The chain has TRBV24-1 and TRBJ2-5; tentative D call: TRBD2 (6 bases). This CDR3 spans 13 amino acids. V lost 2 bases, J lost 5 bases, and 8 bases lay in between. CDR1 and CDR2 from the germline V gene are KGHDR and SFDVKD. CDR3 DNA: TGTGCCACCAGTGATTGGGGGAGGGAGACCCAGTACTTC. Translating gives CATSDWGRETQYF.

The chain links TRBV4-2 to TRBJ2-7; TRBD1 matches 8 bases. This CDR3 region has 14 residues. V was pared by 5 bases and J by 5 bases, with 8 bases of the junction left unmatched. Germline V gene sequence: CDR1 LGHNA, CDR2 YNFKEQ. The CDR3 region is CASSSETGVDEQYF. The CDR3 DNA sequence: TGTGCCAGCAGCTCTGAGACAGGGGTTGACGAGCAGTACTTC.

DNA of the CDR3: TGTGCCAGCAGAGGATCCGACTATGGCTACACCTTC. This codes for CASRGSDYGYTF. The chain employs TRBV7-9 and TRBJ1-2; D is unresolved. The V and J ends lost 6 bases and 3 bases respectively, with 8 bases between them. The CDR3 runs to 12 residues. Looked up from germline, CDR1 is SEHNR and CDR2 is FQNEAQ (reference sequence).

As for this clonotype: An end of the junction does not agree with germline; a read error may underlie this. V and J are TRBV7-2 and TRBJ2-5; 7 nucleotides align to TRBD1. This CDR3 region has 17 residues. Germline V gene sequence: CDR1 SGHTA, CDR2 FQGNSA. The CDR3 sequence: CASSLYGTENHQETQNF. The DNA of the CDR3 is TGTGCCAGCAGCCTATATGGGACAGAGAACCACCAAGAGACCCAGAACTTC.

This chain uses TRBV20-1 with TRBJ1-2; the D is unclear. CDR3 length equals 13 residues. Per the germline V gene, CDR1 is DFQATT and CDR2 is SNEGSKA (reference sequence). V lost 0 bases, J lost 6 bases, and 11 bases lay in between. The CDR3 DNA is TGCAGTGCTAGAGATTTGGCAGTGAATGGCTACACCTTC. This codes for CSARDLAVNGYTF.

About this clonotype itself: Given a much more abundant clone one base away, this may be a read error. The J gene is TRBJ2-7, the V gene TRBV5-6; no clear D gene. V was shortened by 2 bases and J by 2 bases, with 14 bases between the two germline ends. This CDR3 is 15 amino acids long. The germline V gene has CDR1 SGHDT and CDR2 YYEEEE. Here the CDR3 reads CASSFTGQSPYEQYF. The CDR3 bases are TGTGCCAGCAGCTTCACCGGCCAGTCCCCCTACGAGCAGTACTTC.

The rearrangement joins TRBV12-3 or TRBV12-4 to TRBJ1-1, with unresolved D. The ends were cut back, 3 bases at V and 1 base at J, with 9 bases in the middle. This CDR3 contains 14 residues. This CDR3 reads CASSFPPGNTEAFF. In DNA form, the CDR3 reads TGTGCCAGCAGTTTTCCCCCGGGGAACACTGAAGCTTTCTTT.

The chain couples TRBV10-3 to TRBJ1-1; D remains ambiguous. Trimming cost V 9 bases and J 0 bases, with 20 bases left between them. CDR3 length equals 16 residues. Per the germline V gene, CDR1 is ENHRY and CDR2 is SYGVKD. CDR3 loop: CAIAPIERLLNTEAFF. CDR3 DNA: TGTGCCATTGCCCCAATCGAGCGTCTCCTGAACACTGAAGCTTTCTTT.

This clonotype was observed a handful of times. The chain is built from TRBV24-1 and TRBJ2-2, with a possible D match to TRBD1 (5 bases). Germline lookup yields CDR1 KGHDR and CDR2 SFDVKD. The V end lost 4 bases, the J end lost 7 bases, and 15 bases lay between the germline ends. This CDR3 spans 15 amino acids. The CDR3 DNA reads as TGTGCCACCAGTGAGTCCAGGGTTTTGGACGGGGAGCTGTTTTTT. It specifies CATSESRVLDGELFF.

This clonotype appeared a few times. This chain uses TRBV7-3 with TRBJ1-1; the D gene is possibly TRBD1 (5 bases). CDR3 length: 16 amino acids. V lost 5 bases, J lost 5 bases, and 21 bases lay in between. Germline-derived CDR1 and CDR2 are SGHTA and FQGTGA. Here the CDR3 DNA reads TGTGCCAGCAGCCAACCTTCCGACCAGGGAAAGACTGAAGCTTTCTTT. Translated, it gives CASSQPSDQGKTEAFF. Complete variable domain (other parts from reference TRBV7-3 and TRBJ1-1): GAGVSQTPSNKVTEKGKYVELRCDPISGHTALYWYRQSLGQGPEFLIYFQGTGAADDSGLPNDRFFAVRPEGSVSTLKIQRTERGDSAVYLCASSQPSDQGKTEAFFGQGTRLTVV.

The chain recombines TRBV29-1 with TRBJ2-3; 9 bases fit TRBD2. Germline values: CDR1 SQVTM, CDR2 ANQGSEA. CDR3 length: 15 residues. V lost 3 bases and J lost 1; bases outside the gene matches: 5. DNA of the CDR3: TGCAGCGTTGAGAAGGCTAGCGGGGGCACAGATACGCAGTATTTT. This gives the protein CSVEKASGGTDTQYF.

This rearrangement joins TRBV10-1 to TRBJ1-2; TRBD1 is a possible D gene (5 bases). This CDR3 contains 15 residues. The V end was cut by 7 bases, the J end by 4 bases, with 19 bases between. The germline V gene encodes CDR1 WNHNN and CDR2 SYGVQD (reference sequence). CDR3 nucleotides: TGCGCCAGCATAGTTTGGGGCGCCGGGGGCTATGGCTACACCTTC. As protein: CASIVWGAGGYGYTF.

This clonotype was seen ten or more times. The rearrangement joins TRBV25-1 to TRBJ2-5; D may be TRBD1 (6 bases). V shed 4 bases and J shed 2 bases, with 11 bases lying between them. The germline gives CDR1 MGHDK, CDR2 SYGVNS. The CDR3 sequence is 14 residues long. CDR3 coding DNA: TGTGCCAGCAGTGCACAGGGAAGACAAGAGACCCAGTACTTC. It specifies CASSAQGRQETQYF.

J is TRBJ2-5 and V is TRBV29-1; 10 bases are a match to TRBD1. V was pared by 5 bases and J by 5 bases, with 11 bases of the junction left unmatched. This CDR3 comprises 15 residues. Germline CDR1 SQVTM, CDR2 ANQGSEA. The CDR3 is CSVRPGQGQWETQYF. Here the CDR3 DNA reads TGCAGCGTTCGGCCGGGACAGGGGCAGTGGGAGACCCAGTACTTC.

The rearrangement uses TRBV5-1 and TRBJ2-2; TRBD1 matches at 9 bases. With 7 bases clipped from V and 4 bases from J, the junction kept 17 bases outside the gene matches. This CDR3 region has 18 residues. Germline CDR1 is SGHRS and CDR2 is YFSETQ. Here the CDR3 DNA reads TGCGCCAGCCGAAACCCCGGGACAGGGAGGCGAGGCACCGGGGAGCTGTTTTTT. Its protein product is CASRNPGTGRRGTGELFF. The variable domain in full, completed from reference TRBV5-1 and TRBJ2-2, reads KAGVTQTPRYLIKTRGQQVTLSCSPISGHRSVSWYQQTPGQGLQFLFEYFSETQRNKGNFPGRFSGRQFSNSRSEMNVSTLELGDSALYLCASRNPGTGRRGTGELFFGEGSRLTVL.

The chain links TRBV11-2 to TRBJ2-7, with a weak D call TRBD1 (6 bases). The V gene lost 5 bases and the J gene lost 2 bases, with 13 bases spanning the gap. Germline CDR1 and CDR2: SGHAT and FQNNGV. This CDR3 is 14 amino acids long. This CDR3 reads CASSRADSTYEQYV. For the CDR3, the DNA is TGTGCCAGCAGCCGAGCGGACAGTACCTACGAGCAGTACGTC.

The chain links TRBV2 to TRBJ1-1; D is ambiguous. Trimming removed 5 bases at V and 0 bases at J, with 16 bases between. The CDR3 totals 16 residues. The germline V gene has CDR1 SNHLY and CDR2 FYNNEI. The CDR3 bases are TGTGCCAGCAGTCCTGTGCAGCCTCCTATGAACACTGAAGCTTTCTTT. This sequence encodes CASSPVQPPMNTEAFF.

On this clonotype itself: In this CDR3 the conserved last residue, phenylalanine or tryptophan, is missing, so a read error is likely. The V and J genes are TRBV11-2 and TRBJ2-5; D is possibly TRBD1 (6 bases). CDR3 length equals 13 residues. The germline CDR1 and CDR2 sequences are SGHAT and FQNNGV. V lost 2 bases to trimming and J lost 5 bases, with 9 bases between them. CDR3 loop: CASSLKRGETQYC. The CDR3, as DNA: TGTGCCAGCAGCTTAAAGAGGGGGGAGACCCAGTACTGC.

This clonotype has a handful of counts. J is TRBJ1-5 and V is TRBV20-1; D is unclear. V gave up 6 bases and J gave up 0 bases, with 15 bases separating them. This CDR3 region has 15 residues. The V gene's germline CDR1 is DFQATT and CDR2 SNEGSKA (reference sequence). Written as DNA, the CDR3 is TGCAGTGCCCATGAAGGACGGCATAGCAATCAGCCCCAGCATTTT. Translation: CSAHEGRHSNQPQHF.